The 19 T cell receptor beta chains presented below share a single source sample, sequenced in a study of Graves' ophthalmopathy and Graves' hyperthyroidism. RNA transcripts were the template, and TCR beta CDR3 regions were amplified from them. After a first-round RT-PCR with HTBI primers, a second-round multiplex PCR was run. Using its own MiXCR run on the multiplex PCR reads, TCRdb lists one record per CDR3 protein. The data show some 1.1 million distinct CDR3 sequences, 35% to 45% seen once. The sample consisted of peripheral blood or thyroid tissue (not recorded which). The receptors derive from an adult man with Graves' hyperthyroidism.

This clonotype was seen more than once but under ten times. This chain links TRBV6-5 with TRBJ1-5, with 8 positions matching TRBD1. From germline, CDR1 is MNHEY and CDR2 SVGAGI. J lost 5 bases, V lost 5 bases, and 5 bases had no gene match. The CDR3 is 14 residues long. The CDR3 protein is CASSQDRVYQPQHF. Here the CDR3 DNA reads TGTGCCAGCAGTCAGGACAGGGTTTATCAGCCCCAGCATTTT.

The gene calls are TRBV20-1 and TRBJ1-5, with a weak D call TRBD1 (6 bases). The CDR3 loop spans 14 amino acids. V shed 4 bases and J shed 2 bases, with 12 bases lying between them. CDR1 and CDR2 from the germline V gene are DFQATT and SNEGSKA (reference sequence). The CDR3 sequence: CSANPGGGNQPQHF. Here the CDR3 DNA reads TGCAGTGCTAACCCCGGGGGCGGCAATCAGCCCCAGCATTTT.

The sample holds many counts of this clonotype. The chain is built from TRBV5-1 and TRBJ2-5, with D unresolved. This CDR3 region has 11 residues. Trimming took 2 bases from V and 9 from J, leaving 8 bases between them. Germline assignment: CDR1 SGHRS and CDR2 YFSETQ. CDR3 region: CASSFNGPQYF. The CDR3 region has the DNA TGCGCCAGCAGCTTCAACGGGCCCCAGTACTTC.

The J gene is TRBJ2-5, the V gene TRBV7-2; TRBD1 agrees at 8 bases. The CDR3 totals 14 residues. Germline CDR1 reads SGHTA; CDR2 reads FQGNSA. Germline trimming cut 4 bases from V and 7 bases from J; bases unmatched to any gene: 8. CDR3 region: CASSSGQGSGTQYF. CDR3 DNA: TGTGCCAGCAGCTCAGGACAGGGAAGCGGGACCCAGTACTTC. Based on the CDR3 plus reference TRBV7-2 and TRBJ2-5, the full variable domain is GAGVSQSPSNKVTEKGKDVELRCDPISGHTALYWYRQSLGQGLEFLIYFQGNSAPDKSGLPSDRFSAERTGGSVSTLTIQRTQQEDSAVYLCASSSGQGSGTQYFGPGTRLLVL.

This chain joins TRBV15 and TRBJ1-2; perhaps TRBD1 as D (5 bases). V shed 0 bases and J shed 8 bases, with 10 bases lying between them. Germline V gives CDR1 LNHNV, CDR2 YYDKDF (reference sequence). The CDR3 spans 13 residues. The CDR3 DNA reads as TGTGCCACCAGCAGAGATATTGGGGGAGGCTACACCTTC. This sequence encodes CATSRDIGGGYTF.

A few counts support this clonotype. The V and J genes are TRBV12-5 and TRBJ2-7, with 12 bases matching TRBD2. This CDR3 is 15 amino acids long. Germline CDR1 is LGHNT and CDR2 is FRNRAP. The CDR3 region has the DNA TGTGCGATCAGGGCTAGCGGGAGGGTTTTCTACGAGCAGTACTTC. This translates into CAIRASGRVFYEQYF. Supplemented by reference TRBV12-5 and TRBJ2-7, the full variable domain reads DARVTQTPRHKVTEMGQEVTMRCQPILGHNTVFWYRQTMMQGLELLAYFRNRAPLDDSGMPKDRFSAEMPDATLATLKIQPSEPRDSAVYFCAIRASGRVFYEQYFGPGTRLTVT.

With regard to this clonotype: A junction end diverges from the germline sequence, so it may reflect a read error. V gene TRBV24-1 combines with J gene TRBJ1-5, with D possibly TRBD1 on 6 matching bases. The CDR3 is made up of 15 amino acids. In germline, CDR1 is KGHDR, CDR2 SFDVKD. The CDR3 sequence: CASSEGRQTGQPQHF. As DNA, the CDR3 is TGTGCCAGCAGTGAAGGTCGACAGACAGGTCAGCCCCAGCATTTT.

The V gene is TRBV20-1, the J gene TRBJ1-1; 10 bases align to TRBD1. Germline CDR1 is DFQATT and CDR2 is SNEGSKA (reference sequence). V lost 5 bases and J lost 4; bases outside the gene matches: 16. The CDR3 loop spans 17 amino acids. This chain's CDR3 is CSAEPNLDRGFFTEAFF. For the CDR3, the DNA is TGCAGTGCTGAACCGAATCTGGACAGGGGGTTCTTCACTGAAGCTTTCTTT.

This clonotype has only a few counts. The chain employs TRBV12-3 or TRBV12-4 and TRBJ1-3, with 7 bases aligning to TRBD1. J lost 0 bases, V lost 11 bases, and 10 bases had no gene match. This CDR3 contains 15 residues. CDR3 sequence reads: CAGVKWTGSGNTIYF. The DNA for the CDR3 is TGTGCCGGCGTAAAGTGGACAGGCTCTGGAAACACCATATATTTT.

The sample holds many counts of this clonotype. This chain uses TRBV12-3 or TRBV12-4 with TRBJ1-5, with 9 positions matching TRBD1. Losses at the gene ends were 8 bases for V and 3 bases for J; bases not matched to a gene: 8. CDR3 length: 15 residues. The CDR3 loop is CASVSGTGINQPQHF. CDR3 bases: TGTGCCAGCGTATCCGGGACAGGGATCAATCAGCCCCAGCATTTT.

Turning to this clonotype: A read error may produce the germline difference seen at one junction end. The rearrangement uses TRBV7-2 and TRBJ2-7, with D perhaps TRBD1 or TRBD2 (5 bases each). CDR1 SGHTA and CDR2 FQGNSA come from the germline V gene. The CDR3 runs to 16 residues. The CDR3 DNA reads TGCGCCAGCAGCCAAGATCTGGACGAGGGGTTCTACGAGCAGTACTTC. This encodes CASSQDLDEGFYEQYF.

With regard to this clonotype: This may come from a read error, since a much larger clone is one base off. Without the conserved terminal phenylalanine or tryptophan, this CDR3 likely stems from a read error. This chain joins TRBV5-1 and TRBJ2-7, with D perhaps being TRBD1 or TRBD2 (5 bases each). V was trimmed by 4 bases and J by 2 bases, leaving 13 bases between them. CDR1 is SGHRS and CDR2 is YFSETQ in the germline V gene. This CDR3 comprises 14 residues. The CDR3 DNA is TGCGCCAGCAGCCCGGGGCAAAGACCCTACGAGCAGTACCTC. Translating gives CASSPGQRPYEQYL.

This clonotype appeared many times. DNA of the CDR3: TGTGCCAGCAGCCGGAGGGATTACGAGCAGTACTTC. Its translation: CASSRRDYEQYF. The chain carries TRBV7-7 and TRBJ2-7; the D gene is possibly TRBD2 (6 bases). The CDR3 runs to 12 residues. The germline V gene encodes CDR1 SSHAT and CDR2 FNYEAQ (reference sequence). V gave up 5 bases and J gave up 4 bases, with 9 bases separating them.

This clonotype was counted ten times or more. This chain joins TRBV7-9 and TRBJ2-2; 7 bases agree with TRBD2. Germline V gene lookup returns CDR1 SEHNR and CDR2 FQNEAQ (reference sequence). The J segment lost 5 bases and the V segment lost 10 bases, leaving 10 bases of the junction unmatched. The CDR3 sequence is 14 residues long. This CDR3 is CATAGEAETGELFF. As DNA, the CDR3 is TGTGCCACTGCGGGGGAGGCAGAGACCGGGGAGCTGTTTTTT.

CDR3 protein: CASSFGPTF. DNA of the CDR3: TGTGCCAGCAGTTTCGGACCGACTTTC. This chain links TRBV2 with TRBJ2-6; D is unresolved. Germline V gene lookup returns CDR1 SNHLY and CDR2 FYNNEI. Trimming removed 5 bases at V and 18 bases at J, with 8 bases between. The CDR3 spans 9 residues.

This clonotype was observed a handful of times. In DNA, the CDR3 is TGTGCCAGCAGCTTAGTAGGGTCGAACGACTACACCTTC. Amino acids: CASSLVGSNDYTF. The V gene is TRBV7-9, the J gene TRBJ1-2; D is unclear. Germline CDR1 reads SEHNR; CDR2 reads FQNEAQ (reference sequence). The CDR3 is made up of 13 amino acids. V was pared by 1 base and J by 10 bases, with 13 bases between.

The rearrangement uses TRBV5-6 and TRBJ2-2, with unresolved D. Trimming stripped 0 bases from V and 6 bases from J, with 9 bases between. Germline V gene lookup returns CDR1 SGHDT and CDR2 YYEEEE. The length of the CDR3 is 14 residues. CDR3 amino acids: CASSLALAAGELFF. The CDR3 region has the DNA TGTGCCAGCAGCTTGGCTTTGGCGGCCGGGGAGCTGTTTTTT.

The chain is built from TRBV25-1 and TRBJ1-6; the D is unclear. Germline CDR1 reads MGHDK; CDR2 reads SYGVNS. CDR3 length: 13 residues. V gave up 7 bases and J gave up 7 bases, with 11 bases separating them. CDR3 protein: CASTRQENSPLHF. The CDR3 coding sequence is TGTGCCAGCACAAGGCAGGAAAATTCACCCCTCCACTTT.

In its sample, this clonotype was seen many times. The chain is built from TRBV19 and TRBJ1-1; the D gene is possibly TRBD1 (5 bases). Germline CDR1 and CDR2: LNHDA and SQIVND (reference sequence). This CDR3 has 17 residues. Deletions cut 7 bases from V and 1 base from J, with 22 bases between. CDR3 protein: CASTTGMGVIPNTEAFF. In DNA form, the CDR3 reads TGTGCCAGTACTACGGGTATGGGGGTAATACCGAACACTGAAGCTTTCTTT. The full variable domain, rest sourced from reference TRBV19 and TRBJ1-1, is DGGITQSPKYLFRKEGQNVTLSCEQNLNHDAMYWYRQDPGQGLRLIYYSQIVNDFQKGDIAEGYSVSREKKESFPLTVTSAQKNPTAFYLCASTTGMGVIPNTEAFFGQGTRLTVV.